This T cell receptor beta chain was retrieved from a study of blood T cell repertoires in COVID-19. Study-wide background: Whether acute or convalescent, the COVID-19 samples came from the United States, Italy and Spain. Sources were T cells, B-cell-depleted T cells, or PBMCs; the material itself was cDNA or gDNA.

Germline CDR1 SGDLS, CDR2 YYNGEE. This CDR3 spans 16 amino acids. V shed 0 bases, J shed 4 bases, and the junction held 7 bases outside the gene matches. In the authors' workflow: Reference gene primer amplification gave estimated nucleated cell counts. Libraries were prepared by immunoSEQ multiplex PCR; TCRdb keeps only in-frame clonotypes and omits some of them. V and J calls and clone size follow that table, whereas D and trimming were derived from the DNA. The table lists around 130,000 clones, about 82% of them singletons. The sequence was collected from a man between 60 and 75 years old with active or convalescent COVID-19. The chain recombines TRBV9 with TRBJ2-3, with 8 nucleotides matching TRBD2. The specimen was peripheral blood. The CDR3 bases are TGTGCCAGCAGCGTAGACAGCGGGAGCCTCGCAGATACGCAGTATTTT. It encodes CASSVDSGSLADTQYF.